A single sample is the source of the 7 T cell receptor beta chains below, sequenced in a study of blood T cells in healthy people across ages. Alongside a J-beta primer mix, a sample-barcoded 5' primer served in a second PCR lasting 7 to 11 cycles. In TCRdb, the 5' RACE reads were re-called with MiXCR into one record per CDR3 protein. Of 750,000 or so distinct CDR3 sequences listed, about 25% are singletons. These same data were also listed under a study on T cells of mothers and their children.

Sequencing was carried out using blood. The receptors stem from a boy younger than 18 in good health.

This clonotype was seen only a few times. CDR3: CSVLDSNKNIQYF. The DNA for the CDR3 is TGCAGCGTTCTGGACAGTAACAAAAACATTCAGTACTTC. The V and J genes are TRBV29-1 and TRBJ2-4; the D gene is possibly TRBD1 (6 bases). The CDR3 length is 13 residues. Germline lookup yields CDR1 SQVTM and CDR2 ANQGSEA. V was trimmed by 5 bases and J by 3 bases, leaving 11 bases between them.

The chain uses TRBV11-1 and TRBJ2-3; TRBD1 agrees at 10 bases. The trim removed 4 bases at V and 3 bases at J, leaving 4 bases unmatched. The V gene's germline CDR1 is SGHAT and CDR2 FQDESV (reference sequence). This CDR3 comprises 15 residues. For the CDR3, the DNA is TGTGCCAGCAGCTCCCAGGGACAGGGGACAGATACGCAGTATTTT. Protein: CASSSQGQGTDTQYF. Supplemented by reference TRBV11-1 and TRBJ2-3, the full variable domain reads EAEVAQSPRYKITEKSQAVAFWCDPISGHATLYWYRQILGQGPELLVQFQDESVVDDSQLPKDRFSAERLKGVDSTLKIQPAELGDSAMYLCASSSQGQGTDTQYFGPGTRLTVL.

The rearrangement links TRBV7-6 to TRBJ2-6, with D unresolved. Trimming took off 3 bases at V and 13 bases at J, with 7 bases between the two ends. This CDR3 is 11 amino acids long. Germline CDR1 SGHVS, CDR2 FNYEAQ. CDR3: CASSFGPVLTF. The CDR3 DNA reads as TGTGCCAGCAGCTTTGGACCGGTCCTGACTTTC. Combining the CDR3 with reference TRBV7-6 and TRBJ2-6 gives the whole variable domain GAGVSQSPRYKVTKRGQDVALRCDPISGHVSLYWYRQALGQGPEFLTYFNYEAQQDKSGLPNDRFSAERPEGSISTLTIQRTEQRDSAMYRCASSFGPVLTFGAGSRLTVL.

V usage is TRBV5-6 and J usage is TRBJ1-1; TRBD1 matches at 8 bases. This CDR3 spans 16 amino acids. The V and J ends lost 3 bases and 0 bases, in that order; junction bases with no gene match: 7. From germline, CDR1 is SGHDT and CDR2 YYEEEE. CDR3 region: CASSYRTGNMNTEAFF. In nucleotides, the CDR3 is TGTGCCAGCAGCTATCGGACAGGGAACATGAACACTGAAGCTTTCTTT.

This clonotype occurred a few times. The genes are TRBV28 and TRBJ2-3; 11 bases map to TRBD2. CDR3 length equals 15 residues. CDR1 and CDR2 (germline): MDHEN, SYDVKM. V lost 5 bases, J lost 2 bases, and 3 bases stayed unmatched. CDR3 in amino acids: CASSQLAGVTDTQYF. The CDR3 coding sequence is TGTGCCAGCAGTCAACTAGCGGGAGTCACAGATACGCAGTATTTT. The whole variable domain, filled in from reference TRBV28 and TRBJ2-3, reads DVKVTQSSRYLVKRTGEKVFLECVQDMDHENMFWYRQDPGLGLRLIYFSYDVKMKEKGDIPEGYSVSREKKERFSLILESASTNQTSMYLCASSQLAGVTDTQYFGPGTRLTVL.

The table lists this clonotype with a few counts. The chain combines TRBV14 with TRBJ2-5; 9 nucleotides align to TRBD1. The DNA end favors TRBJ2-7, so the J call may be wrong. This CDR3 is 14 amino acids long. Per the germline V gene, CDR1 is SGHDN and CDR2 is FVKESK. The CDR3 region has the DNA TGTGCCAGCAGTCGGACAGGGGCAGCCTACGAGCAGTACTTC. Translation: CASSRTGAAYEQYF.

This clonotype was found a few times. This chain connects TRBV3-1 to TRBJ2-1; 7 nucleotides line up with TRBD2. CDR1 LGHDT and CDR2 YNNKEL come from the germline V gene (reference sequence). This CDR3 contains 16 residues. V lost 4 bases, J lost 6 bases, and 12 bases stayed unmatched. CDR3 sequence (DNA): TGTGCCAGCAGCCCCGGGAGCGGGGCTCCCTCCAATGAGCAGTTCTTC. Translation gives CASSPGSGAPSNEQFF.